The T cell receptor (beta chain) under discussion was sequenced for a study of breast tumors, draining lymph nodes, adjacent tissues. In its sample, this clonotype was seen once. TCRdb reanalysed the multiplex PCR reads using MiXCR and keeps one entry per CDR3 protein. There are tens of thousands of distinct CDR3 sequences in the sample; about 27% occur only once, and over 7.5% lies in the top ten. Breast cancer patients provided tissue from their axillary draining lymph nodes. The V end lost 6 bases, the J end lost 6 bases, and 7 bases lay between the germline ends. Germline CDR1 is MDHEN and CDR2 is SYDVKM. There are 11 residues in the CDR3.

Sequenced: axillary lymph node tissue. The sequence derives from a female donor with breast cancer. Some clones in this sample may be carry-over from other donors' samples. The V and J genes are TRBV28 and TRBJ2-3; unclear D gene. CDR3 nucleotide sequence: TGTGCCAGCAGGGCAGAGGATACGCAGTATTTT. Translation gives CASRAEDTQYF.